The clone carrying this TCR beta chain was picked up a small number of times. Construction of the TCRbeta library involved unique molecular identifiers. TCRdb independently ran MiXCR on the PCR reads; one entry per CDR3 protein. The sample contains about 420,000 distinct CDR3 sequences, 11% of which appear only once. The source of the sample is a study of T-cell reconstitution after alpha-beta-depleted transplantation in children. This CDR3 has 16 amino acids. J gave up 6 bases and V 6 bases, and 16 bases lay outside the gene matches. Germline loops: CDR1 MNHEY, CDR2 SVGEGT. The chain couples TRBV6-2 or TRBV6-3 to TRBJ2-7; 8 positions agree with TRBD2. The source material was PBMCs from the stem cell graft donor, sampled from the stem cell graft. This TCR was sampled from a human donor who donated a stem cell graft to a child with acute myeloid leukemia. This CDR3 reads CASSRTSGPGDGEQYF. DNA of the CDR3: TGTGCCAGCAGCCGAACTAGCGGCCCCGGGGATGGCGAGCAGTACTTC.